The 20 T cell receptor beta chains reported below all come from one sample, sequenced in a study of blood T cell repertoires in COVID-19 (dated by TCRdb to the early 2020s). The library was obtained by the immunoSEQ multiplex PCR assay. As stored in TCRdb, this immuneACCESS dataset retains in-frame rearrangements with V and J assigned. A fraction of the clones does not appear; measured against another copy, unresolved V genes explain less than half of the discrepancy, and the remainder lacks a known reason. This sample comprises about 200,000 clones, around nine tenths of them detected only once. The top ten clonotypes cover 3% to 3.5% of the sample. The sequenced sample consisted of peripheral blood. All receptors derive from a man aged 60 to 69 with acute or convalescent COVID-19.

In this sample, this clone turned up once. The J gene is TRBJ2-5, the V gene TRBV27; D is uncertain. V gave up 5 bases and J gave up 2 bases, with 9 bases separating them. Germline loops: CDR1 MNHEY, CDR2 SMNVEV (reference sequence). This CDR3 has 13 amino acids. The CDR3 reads CASSPARQETQYF. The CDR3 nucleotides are TGTGCCAGCAGTCCAGCGCGGCAAGAGACCCAGTACTTC.

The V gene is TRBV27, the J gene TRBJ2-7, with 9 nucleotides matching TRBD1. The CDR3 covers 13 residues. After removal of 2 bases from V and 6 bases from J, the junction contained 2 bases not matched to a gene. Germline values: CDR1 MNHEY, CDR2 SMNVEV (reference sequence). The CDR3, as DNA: TGTGCCAGCAGTTTAGGGACAGGGTTCGAGCAGTACTTC. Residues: CASSLGTGFEQYF.

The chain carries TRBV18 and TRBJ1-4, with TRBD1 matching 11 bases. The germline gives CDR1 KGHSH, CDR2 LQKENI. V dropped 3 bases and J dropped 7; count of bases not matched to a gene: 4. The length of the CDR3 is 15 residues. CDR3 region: CASSPGQGATEKLFF. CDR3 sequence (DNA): TGTGCCAGCTCACCCGGACAGGGGGCGACTGAAAAACTGTTTTTT.

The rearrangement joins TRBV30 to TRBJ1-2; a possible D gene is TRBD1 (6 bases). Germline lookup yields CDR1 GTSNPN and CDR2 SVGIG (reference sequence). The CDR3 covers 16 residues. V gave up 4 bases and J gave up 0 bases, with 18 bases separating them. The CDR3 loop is CAWTWGIRGTNYGYTF. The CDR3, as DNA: TGTGCCTGGACCTGGGGCATAAGGGGGACTAACTATGGCTACACCTTC.

The CDR3 region has the DNA TGTGCCAGCAGCTTGTACAGGGGCTCAACTAATGAAAAACTGTTTTTT. It yields the protein CASSLYRGSTNEKLFF. This chain connects TRBV7-2 to TRBJ1-4; 7 nucleotides agree with TRBD1. This CDR3 has 16 residues. Trimming at V came to 3 bases and at J to 0 bases, leaving 4 bases not matched to a gene. CDR1 is SGHTA, CDR2 FQGNSA, per germline. The whole variable domain, remainder taken from reference TRBV7-2 and TRBJ1-4, is GAGVSQSPSNKVTEKGKDVELRCDPISGHTALYWYRQSLGQGLEFLIYFQGNSAPDKSGLPSDRFSAERTGGSVSTLTIQRTQQEDSAVYLCASSLYRGSTNEKLFFGSGTQLSVL.

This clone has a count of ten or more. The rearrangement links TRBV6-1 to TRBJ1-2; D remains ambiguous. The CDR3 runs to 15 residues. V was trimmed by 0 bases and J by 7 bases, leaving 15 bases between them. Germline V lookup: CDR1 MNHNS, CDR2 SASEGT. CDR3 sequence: CASSEALPGRSGYTF. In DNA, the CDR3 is TGTGCCAGCAGTGAAGCGCTGCCAGGCCGCTCTGGCTACACCTTC.

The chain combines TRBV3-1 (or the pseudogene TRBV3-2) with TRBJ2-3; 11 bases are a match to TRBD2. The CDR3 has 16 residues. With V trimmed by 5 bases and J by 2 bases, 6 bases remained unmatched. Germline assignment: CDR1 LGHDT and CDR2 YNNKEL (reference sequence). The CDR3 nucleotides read TGTGCCAGCAGCATGCGACTAGCGGGGCCCACAGATACGCAGTATTTT. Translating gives CASSMRLAGPTDTQYF.

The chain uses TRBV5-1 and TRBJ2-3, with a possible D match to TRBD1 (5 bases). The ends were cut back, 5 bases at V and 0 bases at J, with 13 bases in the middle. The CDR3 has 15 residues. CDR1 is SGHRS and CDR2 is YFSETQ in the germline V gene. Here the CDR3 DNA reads TGCGCCAGCAGGGGTAGGGGCCTAAGCACAGATACGCAGTATTTT. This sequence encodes CASRGRGLSTDTQYF. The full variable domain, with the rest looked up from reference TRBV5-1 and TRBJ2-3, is KAGVTQTPRYLIKTRGQQVTLSCSPISGHRSVSWYQQTPGQGLQFLFEYFSETQRNKGNFPGRFSGRQFSNSRSEMNVSTLELGDSALYLCASRGRGLSTDTQYFGPGTRLTVL.

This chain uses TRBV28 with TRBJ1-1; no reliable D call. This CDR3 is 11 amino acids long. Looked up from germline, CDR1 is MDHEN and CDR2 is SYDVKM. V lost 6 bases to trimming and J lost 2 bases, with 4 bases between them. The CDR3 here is CASSPNTEAFF. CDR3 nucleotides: TGTGCCAGCAGCCCAAACACTGAAGCTTTCTTT.

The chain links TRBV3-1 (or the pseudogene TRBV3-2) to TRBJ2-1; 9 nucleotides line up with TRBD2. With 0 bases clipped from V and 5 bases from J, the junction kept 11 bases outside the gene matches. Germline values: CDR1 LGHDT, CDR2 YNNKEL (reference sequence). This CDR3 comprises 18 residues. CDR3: CASSQDRGRGGADNEQFF. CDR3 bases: TGTGCCAGCAGCCAAGACCGGGGGCGGGGGGGCGCCGACAATGAGCAGTTCTTC.

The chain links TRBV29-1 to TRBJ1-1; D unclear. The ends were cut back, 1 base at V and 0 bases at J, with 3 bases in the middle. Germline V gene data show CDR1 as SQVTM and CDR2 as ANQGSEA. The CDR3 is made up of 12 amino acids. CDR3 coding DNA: TGCAGCGTTGAAGCGGTGAACACTGAAGCTTTCTTT. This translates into CSVEAVNTEAFF.

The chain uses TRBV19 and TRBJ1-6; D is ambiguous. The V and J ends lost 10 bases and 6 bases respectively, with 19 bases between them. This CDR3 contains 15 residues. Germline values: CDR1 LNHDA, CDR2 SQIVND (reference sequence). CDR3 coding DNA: TGTGCCACCAAAAGAAGCGGACCGACTAATTCACCCCTCCACTTT. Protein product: CATKRSGPTNSPLHF.

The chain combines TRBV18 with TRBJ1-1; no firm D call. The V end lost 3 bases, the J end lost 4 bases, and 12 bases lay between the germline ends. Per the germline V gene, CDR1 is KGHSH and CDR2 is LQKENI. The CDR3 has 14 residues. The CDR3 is CASSPKTEVTEAFF. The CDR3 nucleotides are TGTGCCAGCTCACCGAAAACGGAGGTCACTGAAGCTTTCTTT.

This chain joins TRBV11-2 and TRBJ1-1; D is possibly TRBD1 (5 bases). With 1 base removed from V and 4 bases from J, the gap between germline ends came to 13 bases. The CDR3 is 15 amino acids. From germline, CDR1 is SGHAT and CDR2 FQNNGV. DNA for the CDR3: TGTGCCAGCAGCTTAGCCCCCGGGAGGGGCACTGAAGCTTTCTTT. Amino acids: CASSLAPGRGTEAFF.

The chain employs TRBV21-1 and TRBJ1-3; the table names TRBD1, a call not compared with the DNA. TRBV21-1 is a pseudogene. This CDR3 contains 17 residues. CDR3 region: CASSKDVGRQAGNTIYF. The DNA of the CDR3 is TGTGCCAGCAGCAAAGACGTCGGCAGGCAGGCTGGAAACACCATATATTTT.

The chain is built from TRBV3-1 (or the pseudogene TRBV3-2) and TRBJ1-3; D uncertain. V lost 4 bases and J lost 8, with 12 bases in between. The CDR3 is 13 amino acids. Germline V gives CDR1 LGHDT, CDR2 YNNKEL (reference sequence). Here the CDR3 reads CASSLKGGHTIYF. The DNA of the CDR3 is TGTGCCAGCAGCCTTAAGGGAGGCCACACCATATATTTT.

Here the CDR3 reads CASTMTGPTSNQPQHF. The CDR3 DNA is TGTGCCAGCACCATGACAGGACCAACCAGCAATCAGCCCCAGCATTTT. The chain is built from TRBV21-1 and TRBJ1-5; the table's TRBD1 call for D was not verified on the DNA. TRBV21-1 is annotated as a pseudogene. This CDR3 has 16 amino acids.

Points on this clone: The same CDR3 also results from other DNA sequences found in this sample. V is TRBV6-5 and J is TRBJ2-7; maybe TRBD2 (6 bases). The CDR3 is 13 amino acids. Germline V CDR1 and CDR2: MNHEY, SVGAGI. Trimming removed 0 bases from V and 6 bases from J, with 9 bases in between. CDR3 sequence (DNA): TGTGCCAGCAGTTACTCGAGGGGAGGCGAGCAGTACTTC. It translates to CASSYSRGGEQYF.

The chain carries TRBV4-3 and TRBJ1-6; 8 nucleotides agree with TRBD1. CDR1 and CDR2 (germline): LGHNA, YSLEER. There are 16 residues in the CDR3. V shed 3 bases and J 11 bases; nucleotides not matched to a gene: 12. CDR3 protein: CASSQTGTGSRAPLHF. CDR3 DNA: TGCGCCAGCAGCCAGACCGGGACAGGCTCCCGGGCACCCCTCCACTTT.

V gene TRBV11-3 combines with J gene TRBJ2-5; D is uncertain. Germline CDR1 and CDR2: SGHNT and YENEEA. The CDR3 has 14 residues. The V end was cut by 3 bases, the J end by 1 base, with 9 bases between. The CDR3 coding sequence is TGTGCCAGCAGCTTCCCAGGAACCCAAGAGACCCAGTACTTC. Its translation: CASSFPGTQETQYF.